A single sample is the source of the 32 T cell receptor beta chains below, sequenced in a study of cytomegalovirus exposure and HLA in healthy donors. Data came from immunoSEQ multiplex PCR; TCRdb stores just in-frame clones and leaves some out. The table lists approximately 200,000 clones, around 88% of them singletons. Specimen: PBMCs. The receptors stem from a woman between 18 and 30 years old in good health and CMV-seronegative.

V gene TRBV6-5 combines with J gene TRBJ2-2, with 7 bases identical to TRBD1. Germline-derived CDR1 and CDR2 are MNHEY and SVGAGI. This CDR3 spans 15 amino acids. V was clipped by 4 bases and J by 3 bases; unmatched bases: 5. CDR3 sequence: CASSSPGQYTGELFF. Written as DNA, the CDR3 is TGTGCCAGCAGTTCTCCGGGACAGTACACCGGGGAGCTGTTTTTT.

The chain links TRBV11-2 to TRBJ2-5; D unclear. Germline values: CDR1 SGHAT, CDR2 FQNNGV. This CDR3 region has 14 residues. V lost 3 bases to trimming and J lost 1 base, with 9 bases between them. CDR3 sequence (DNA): TGTGCCAGCAGCTTTGAGCTACTCCAAGAGACCCAGTACTTC. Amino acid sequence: CASSFELLQETQYF.

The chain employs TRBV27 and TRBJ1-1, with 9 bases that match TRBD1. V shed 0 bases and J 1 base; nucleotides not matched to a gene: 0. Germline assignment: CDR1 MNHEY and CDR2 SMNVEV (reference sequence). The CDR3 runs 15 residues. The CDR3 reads CASSLSDRGNTEAFF. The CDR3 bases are TGTGCCAGCAGTTTATCGGACAGGGGGAACACTGAAGCTTTCTTT.

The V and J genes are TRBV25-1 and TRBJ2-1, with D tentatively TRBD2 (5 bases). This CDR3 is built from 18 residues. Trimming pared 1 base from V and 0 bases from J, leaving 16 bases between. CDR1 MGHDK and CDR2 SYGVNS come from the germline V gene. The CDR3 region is CASSESWLAGVSYNEQFF. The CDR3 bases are TGTGCCAGCAGTGAATCTTGGCTAGCTGGTGTCTCCTACAATGAGCAGTTCTTC.

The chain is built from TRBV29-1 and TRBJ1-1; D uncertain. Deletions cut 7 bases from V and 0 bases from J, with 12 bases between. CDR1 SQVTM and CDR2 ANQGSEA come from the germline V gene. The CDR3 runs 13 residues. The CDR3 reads CSAATGMNTEAFF. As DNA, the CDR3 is TGCAGCGCAGCAACGGGGATGAACACTGAAGCTTTCTTT.

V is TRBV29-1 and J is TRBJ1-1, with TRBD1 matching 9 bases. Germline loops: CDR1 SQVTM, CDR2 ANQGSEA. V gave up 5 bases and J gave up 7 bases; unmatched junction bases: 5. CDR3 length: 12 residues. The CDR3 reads CSVRTGVLEAFF. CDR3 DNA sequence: TGCAGCGTTAGGACAGGGGTGCTTGAAGCTTTCTTT.

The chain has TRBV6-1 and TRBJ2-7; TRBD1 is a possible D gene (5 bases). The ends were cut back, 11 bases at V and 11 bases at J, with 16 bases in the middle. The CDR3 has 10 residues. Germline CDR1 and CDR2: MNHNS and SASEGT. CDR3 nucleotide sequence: TGTGCCGCAGGGATCACGGATAAGTACTTC. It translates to CAAGITDKYF.

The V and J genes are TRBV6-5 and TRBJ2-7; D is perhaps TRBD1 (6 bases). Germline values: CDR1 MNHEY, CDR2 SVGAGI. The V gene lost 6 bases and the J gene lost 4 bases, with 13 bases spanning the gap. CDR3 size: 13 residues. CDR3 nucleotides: TGTGCCAGCAGCCTGGACAGATCGTACGAGCAGTACTTC. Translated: CASSLDRSYEQYF.

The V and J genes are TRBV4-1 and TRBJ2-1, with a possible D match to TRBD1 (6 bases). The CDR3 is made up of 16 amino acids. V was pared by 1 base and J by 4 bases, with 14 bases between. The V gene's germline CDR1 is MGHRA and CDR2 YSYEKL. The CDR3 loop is CASSQVFDRRYNEQFF. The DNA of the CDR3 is TGCGCCAGCAGCCAAGTTTTTGACAGGAGATACAATGAGCAGTTCTTC.

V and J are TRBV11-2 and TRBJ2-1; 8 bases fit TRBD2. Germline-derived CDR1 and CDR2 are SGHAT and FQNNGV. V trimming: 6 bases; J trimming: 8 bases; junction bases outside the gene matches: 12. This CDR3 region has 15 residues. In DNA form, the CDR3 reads TGTGCCAGCAGTGTTCCGGGACTAGTTGTTGATGAGCAGTTCTTC. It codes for CASSVPGLVVDEQFF. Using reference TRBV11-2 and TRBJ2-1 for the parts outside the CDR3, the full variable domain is EAGVAQSPRYKIIEKRQSVAFWCNPISGHATLYWYQQILGQGPKLLIQFQNNGVVDDSQLPKDRFSAERLKGVDSTLKIQPAKLEDSAVYLCASSVPGLVVDEQFFGPGTRLTVL.

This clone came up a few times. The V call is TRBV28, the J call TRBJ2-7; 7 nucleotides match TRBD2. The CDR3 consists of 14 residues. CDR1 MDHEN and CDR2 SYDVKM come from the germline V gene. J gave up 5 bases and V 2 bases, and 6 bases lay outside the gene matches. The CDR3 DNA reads TGTGCCAGCAGTTTACCTTTCCGGGGGGACGAGCAGTACTTC. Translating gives CASSLPFRGDEQYF. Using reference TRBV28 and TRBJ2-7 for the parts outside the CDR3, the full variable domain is DVKVTQSSRYLVKRTGEKVFLECVQDMDHENMFWYRQDPGLGLRLIYFSYDVKMKEKGDIPEGYSVSREKKERFSLILESASTNQTSMYLCASSLPFRGDEQYFGPGTRLTVT.

The CDR3 DNA reads TGTGCCAGCGGCCCAACGGGCTACGAGCAGTACTTC. Residues: CASGPTGYEQYF. The chain recombines TRBV6-6 with TRBJ2-7; D is unclear. CDR3 size: 12 residues. Germline CDR1 is MNHNY and CDR2 is SVGAGI (reference sequence). With 8 bases removed from V and 3 bases from J, the gap between germline ends came to 11 bases.

CDR3 DNA: TGTGCCAGCAGTTTATGGAACGTGACTAGTAGCGAGCAGTACTTC. Translation gives CASSLWNVTSSEQYF. The chain combines TRBV28 with TRBJ2-7; TRBD2 might be the D (6 bases). The germline V gene encodes CDR1 MDHEN and CDR2 SYDVKM. The ends were cut back, 0 bases at V and 6 bases at J, with 15 bases in the middle. CDR3 length: 15 residues.

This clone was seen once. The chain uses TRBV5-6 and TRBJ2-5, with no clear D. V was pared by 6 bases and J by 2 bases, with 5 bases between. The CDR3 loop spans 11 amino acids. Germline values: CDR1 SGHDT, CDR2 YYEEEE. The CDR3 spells CASNSQETQYF. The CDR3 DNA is TGTGCCAGCAATTCACAAGAGACCCAGTACTTC.

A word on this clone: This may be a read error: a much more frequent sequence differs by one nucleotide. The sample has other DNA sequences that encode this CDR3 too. The CDR3 bases are TGTGCCACCAGCAGAGGGAGGTCTCAAGAATTCTTC. Its protein is CATSRGRSQEFF. The chain recombines TRBV15 with TRBJ2-1; possibly TRBD2 for D (5 bases). The CDR3 covers 12 residues. The germline CDR1 and CDR2 sequences are LNHNV and YYDKDF (reference sequence). Trimming left V 1 base short and J 16 bases short, with 14 bases between.

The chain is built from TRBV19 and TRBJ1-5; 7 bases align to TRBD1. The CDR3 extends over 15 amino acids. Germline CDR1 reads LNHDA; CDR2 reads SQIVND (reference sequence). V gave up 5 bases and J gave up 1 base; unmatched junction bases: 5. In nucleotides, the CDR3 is TGTGCCAGTAGTTTTACAGGGGTCAGCAATCAGCCCCAGCATTTT. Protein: CASSFTGVSNQPQHF.

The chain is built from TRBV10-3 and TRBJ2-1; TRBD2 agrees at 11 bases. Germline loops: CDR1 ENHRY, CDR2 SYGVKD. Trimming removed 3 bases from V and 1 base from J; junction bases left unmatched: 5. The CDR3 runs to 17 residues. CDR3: CAISDLSGRGSYNEQFF. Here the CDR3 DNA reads TGTGCCATCAGTGACCTTAGCGGGAGGGGATCCTACAATGAGCAGTTCTTC.

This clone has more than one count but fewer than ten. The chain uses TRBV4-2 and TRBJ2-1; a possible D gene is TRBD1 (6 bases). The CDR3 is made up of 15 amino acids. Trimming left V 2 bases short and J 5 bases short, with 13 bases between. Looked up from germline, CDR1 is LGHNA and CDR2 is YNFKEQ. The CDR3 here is CASSQTGRGDNEQFF. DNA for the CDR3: TGTGCCAGCAGCCAAACAGGGAGAGGGGACAATGAGCAGTTCTTC.

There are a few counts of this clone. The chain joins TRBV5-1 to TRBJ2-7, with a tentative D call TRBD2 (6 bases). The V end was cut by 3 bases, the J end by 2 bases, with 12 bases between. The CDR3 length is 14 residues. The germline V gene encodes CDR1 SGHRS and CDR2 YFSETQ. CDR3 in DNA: TGCGCCAGCAGCTCGACCGGGGAGGCCTACGAGCAGTACTTC. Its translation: CASSSTGEAYEQYF.

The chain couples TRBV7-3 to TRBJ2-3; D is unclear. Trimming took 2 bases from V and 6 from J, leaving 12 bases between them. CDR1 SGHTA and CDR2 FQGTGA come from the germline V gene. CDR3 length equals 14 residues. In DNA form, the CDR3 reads TGTGCCAGCAGCTTATACCCGAGTAACGATACGCAGTATTTT. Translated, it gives CASSLYPSNDTQYF.

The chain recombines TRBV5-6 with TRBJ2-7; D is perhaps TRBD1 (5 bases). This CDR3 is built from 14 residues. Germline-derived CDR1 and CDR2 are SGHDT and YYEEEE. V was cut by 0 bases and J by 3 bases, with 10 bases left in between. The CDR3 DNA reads TGTGCCAGCAGCTTGGCCTCCAGGGTCTACGAGCAGTACTTC. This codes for CASSLASRVYEQYF.

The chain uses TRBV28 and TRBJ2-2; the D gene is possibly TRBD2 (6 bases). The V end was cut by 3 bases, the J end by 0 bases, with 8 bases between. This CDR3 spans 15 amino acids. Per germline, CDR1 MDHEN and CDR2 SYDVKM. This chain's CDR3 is CASSLGGTNTGELFF. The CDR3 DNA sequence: TGTGCCAGCAGTTTGGGAGGAACGAACACCGGGGAGCTGTTTTTT.

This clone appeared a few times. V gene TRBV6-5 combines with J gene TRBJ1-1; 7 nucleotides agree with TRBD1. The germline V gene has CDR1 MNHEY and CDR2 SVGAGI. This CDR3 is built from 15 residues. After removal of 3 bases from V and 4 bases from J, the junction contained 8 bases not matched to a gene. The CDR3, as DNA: TGTGCCAGCAGTTATATGACAGGGTCGGCCACTGAAGCTTTCTTT. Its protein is CASSYMTGSATEAFF.

The CDR3 is CASSQAPPFSSYEQYF. CDR3 nucleotides: TGCGCCAGCAGCCAAGCCCCCCCGTTCAGCTCCTACGAGCAGTACTTC. V is TRBV4-1 and J is TRBJ2-7, with D unclear. Germline lookup yields CDR1 MGHRA and CDR2 YSYEKL. This CDR3 contains 16 residues. The V end was cut by 1 base, the J end by 0 bases, with 13 bases between.

In DNA form, the CDR3 reads TGTGCCAGCAGCTCGACAGGGGTGAAAGCAGATACGCAGTATTTT. Its translation: CASSSTGVKADTQYF. The gene calls are TRBV27 and TRBJ2-3; 8 nucleotides match TRBD1. The V gene's germline CDR1 is MNHEY and CDR2 SMNVEV (reference sequence). The CDR3 totals 15 residues. V gave up 6 bases and J gave up 4 bases; unmatched junction bases: 9.

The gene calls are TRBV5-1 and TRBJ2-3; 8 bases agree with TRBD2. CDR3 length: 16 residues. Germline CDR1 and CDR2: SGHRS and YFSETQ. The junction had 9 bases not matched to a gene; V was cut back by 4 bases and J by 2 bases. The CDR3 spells CASSRTASGYTDTQYF. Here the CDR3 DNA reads TGCGCCAGCAGCCGTACGGCTAGCGGGTACACAGATACGCAGTATTTT.

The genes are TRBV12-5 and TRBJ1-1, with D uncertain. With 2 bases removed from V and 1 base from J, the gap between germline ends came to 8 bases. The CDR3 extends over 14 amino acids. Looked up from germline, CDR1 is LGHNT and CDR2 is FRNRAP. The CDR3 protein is CASGLNSPNTEAFF. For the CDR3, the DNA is TGTGCTAGTGGTTTGAACAGTCCGAACACTGAAGCTTTCTTT.

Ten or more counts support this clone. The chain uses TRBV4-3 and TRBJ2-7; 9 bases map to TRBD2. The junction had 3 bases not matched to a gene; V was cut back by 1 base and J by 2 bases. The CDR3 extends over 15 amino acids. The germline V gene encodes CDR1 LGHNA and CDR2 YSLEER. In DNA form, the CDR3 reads TGCGCCAGCAGCCAAGGACTAGCGGACGCCTACGAGCAGTACTTC. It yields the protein CASSQGLADAYEQYF.

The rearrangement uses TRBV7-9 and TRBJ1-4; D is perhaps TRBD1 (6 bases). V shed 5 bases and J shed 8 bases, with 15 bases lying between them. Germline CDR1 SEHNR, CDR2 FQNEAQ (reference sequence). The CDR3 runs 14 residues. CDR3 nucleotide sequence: TGTGCCAGCAGCCCAGGGGTATTGAGGGAAAAACTGTTTTTT. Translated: CASSPGVLREKLFF.

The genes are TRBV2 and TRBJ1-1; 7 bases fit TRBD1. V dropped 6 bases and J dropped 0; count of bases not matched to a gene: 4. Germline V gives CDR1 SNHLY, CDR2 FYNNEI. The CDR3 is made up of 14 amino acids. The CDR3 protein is CASSRDSMNTEAFF. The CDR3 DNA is TGTGCCAGCAGCCGGGACAGCATGAACACTGAAGCTTTCTTT.

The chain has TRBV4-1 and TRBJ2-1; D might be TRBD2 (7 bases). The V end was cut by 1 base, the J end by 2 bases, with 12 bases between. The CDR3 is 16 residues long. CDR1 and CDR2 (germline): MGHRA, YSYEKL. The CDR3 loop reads CASSQVRGGPYNEQFF. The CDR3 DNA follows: TGCGCCAGCAGCCAAGTGAGGGGGGGTCCCTACAATGAGCAGTTCTTC.

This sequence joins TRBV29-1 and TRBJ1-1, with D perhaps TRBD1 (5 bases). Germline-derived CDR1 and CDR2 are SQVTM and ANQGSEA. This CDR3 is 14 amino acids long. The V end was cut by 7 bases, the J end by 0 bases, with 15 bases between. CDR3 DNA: TGCAGCGCCTCCAAGACAGCCTTGAACACTGAAGCTTTCTTT. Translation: CSASKTALNTEAFF.